Below, 21 T cell receptor beta chains from the same sample are listed, as sequenced in a study of T cell responses to AZD1222 COVID-19 vaccine. Some clones are missing from TCRdb's copy, which holds only in-frame ones; the method was immunoSEQ multiplex PCR. Of 150,000 to 180,000 clones in the sample, about 88% were seen once. The source was peripheral blood, collected on day 0 of AZD1222 vaccination. These receptors all stem from an adult in good health.

This chain joins TRBV9 and TRBJ1-1; 9 bases fit TRBD1. The CDR3 has 14 amino acids. The J segment lost 4 bases and the V segment lost 3 bases, leaving 4 bases of the junction unmatched. Germline V lookup: CDR1 SGDLS, CDR2 YYNGEE. The CDR3 DNA is TGTGCCAGCAGCGCAAACAGGGGGCCCACTGAAGCTTTCTTT. This sequence encodes CASSANRGPTEAFF.

The chain is built from TRBV20-1 and TRBJ2-5; D ambiguous. Trimming took 7 bases from V and 5 from J, leaving 8 bases between them. Germline V gene data show CDR1 as DFQATT and CDR2 as SNEGSKA (reference sequence). The CDR3 length is 10 residues. The CDR3 DNA follows: TGCAGTGTAGGGCCGGAGACCCAGTACTTC. Encoded protein: CSVGPETQYF.

The V call is TRBV18, the J call TRBJ2-2; D gene unclear. V was clipped by 2 bases and J by 10 bases, with 26 bases between them. In germline, CDR1 is KGHSH, CDR2 LQKENI. The CDR3 consists of 18 residues. CDR3 nucleotides: TGTGCCAGCTCACCAAGTCTCGACCTGATTTCCTTCGGTGAGGAGCTGTTTTTT. It translates to CASSPSLDLISFGEELFF.

V gene TRBV9 combines with J gene TRBJ1-4; the D is unclear. There are 13 residues in the CDR3. The V end lost 3 bases, the J end lost 3 bases, and 6 bases lay between the germline ends. Looked up from germline, CDR1 is SGDLS and CDR2 is YYNGEE. The CDR3 is CASSDLSNEKLFF. The CDR3 coding sequence is TGTGCCAGCAGCGACCTGTCTAATGAAAAACTGTTTTTT.

The chain uses TRBV5-1 and TRBJ1-2; TRBD1 might be the D (5 bases). The germline V gene encodes CDR1 SGHRS and CDR2 YFSETQ. Trimming cost V 0 bases and J 10 bases, with 13 bases left between them. This CDR3 has 13 residues. The CDR3 protein is CASSLDRGSDYTF. CDR3 nucleotide sequence: TGCGCCAGCAGCTTGGATAGGGGATCGGACTACACCTTC.

This sequence joins TRBV20-1 and TRBJ1-1; no firm D call. This CDR3 spans 10 amino acids. Trimming stripped 4 bases from V and 7 bases from J, with 7 bases between. Germline V gene data show CDR1 as DFQATT and CDR2 as SNEGSKA (reference sequence). CDR3 protein: CSAMRSEAFF. The CDR3 DNA sequence: TGCAGTGCTATGCGGAGTGAAGCTTTCTTT.

The chain uses TRBV6-4 and TRBJ2-1, with TRBD2 matching over 9 bases. Germline CDR1 and CDR2: MRHNA and SNTAGT. The CDR3 is 15 residues long. With 3 bases clipped from V and 6 bases from J, the junction kept 6 bases outside the gene matches. The DNA for the CDR3 is TGTGCCAGCAGTGATCGGGGCGGGAGGGCCAATGAGCAGTTCTTC. This sequence encodes CASSDRGGRANEQFF.

This clone has a handful of counts. The chain links TRBV3-1 (or the pseudogene TRBV3-2) to TRBJ1-5, with unresolved D. The CDR3 is 16 residues long. V gave up 1 base and J gave up 7 bases, with 17 bases separating them. Germline V CDR1 and CDR2: LGHDT, YNNKEL (reference sequence). CDR3 region: CASSQASRQSRQPQHF. The CDR3 bases are TGTGCCAGCAGCCAAGCCAGTCGGCAATCAAGGCAGCCCCAGCATTTT.

V gene TRBV5-4 combines with J gene TRBJ1-1; D remains unclear. CDR1 is SGHNT, CDR2 YYREEE, per germline (reference sequence). V was shortened by 1 base and J by 0 bases, with 16 bases between the two germline ends. The CDR3 loop spans 17 amino acids. The CDR3 nucleotides are TGTGCCAGCAGCTTGAAACCCTACGTCGCCTTGAACACTGAAGCTTTCTTT. Its protein product is CASSLKPYVALNTEAFF.

The V and J genes are TRBV19 and TRBJ1-2; a possible D gene is TRBD1 (6 bases). Trimming shortened V by 5 bases and J by 5 bases, and 9 bases separated the two germline ends. CDR3 length equals 12 residues. CDR1 LNHDA and CDR2 SQIVND come from the germline V gene (reference sequence). DNA of the CDR3: TGTGCCAGTAGTCCAGGGGTTTATGGCTACACCTTC. Protein: CASSPGVYGYTF.

The V gene is TRBV5-8, the J gene TRBJ2-7; D gene ambiguous. CDR3 size: 11 residues. The germline CDR1 and CDR2 sequences are SGHTS and YDEGEE. Trimming removed 5 bases from V and 7 bases from J, with 10 bases in between. The CDR3 bases are TGTGCCAGCAGTAAATTAGTAGAGCAGTACTTC. This encodes CASSKLVEQYF.

This CDR3 is CASSQRTGQRGYTF. The CDR3 coding sequence is TGCGCCAGCAGCCAACGAACAGGGCAGCGCGGCTACACCTTC. The genes are TRBV4-3 and TRBJ1-2; a weak D match, TRBD1 (6 bases). V lost 2 bases to trimming and J lost 8 bases, with 15 bases between them. CDR3 size: 14 residues. Germline V gene sequence: CDR1 LGHNA, CDR2 YSLEER.

J is TRBJ1-1 and V is TRBV10-3, with 7 bases lining up with TRBD1. J gave up 0 bases and V 8 bases, and 12 bases lay outside the gene matches. Germline V gene sequence: CDR1 ENHRY, CDR2 SYGVKD. The CDR3 loop spans 16 amino acids. The chain's CDR3 is CAIRTPQDRLNTEAFF. The CDR3, as DNA: TGTGCCATCCGTACCCCTCAGGACAGGTTGAACACTGAAGCTTTCTTT.

The V gene is TRBV11-2, the J gene TRBJ1-2; 8 bases match TRBD1. The CDR3 spans 15 residues. CDR1 and CDR2 from the germline V gene are SGHAT and FQNNGV. The J segment lost 8 bases and the V segment lost 1 base, leaving 9 bases of the junction unmatched. The CDR3 DNA is TGTGCCAGCAGCTTAGTTCAGGGACAGGCGGGCGGCTACACCTTC. Translating gives CASSLVQGQAGGYTF.

The chain has TRBV12-3 or TRBV12-4 and TRBJ2-3; D remains ambiguous. V was cut by 7 bases and J by 4 bases, with 9 bases left in between. This CDR3 has 12 amino acids. The CDR3 DNA is TGTGCCAGCACCCCGTTGGCAGATACGCAGTATTTT. Residues: CASTPLADTQYF.

The rearrangement links TRBV6-5 to TRBJ1-1; the D is unclear. In germline, CDR1 is MNHEY, CDR2 SVGAGI. The ends were cut back, 6 bases at V and 4 bases at J, with 15 bases in the middle. The CDR3 loop spans 14 amino acids. The CDR3 sequence is CASSYGLVATEAFF. The CDR3 region has the DNA TGTGCCAGCAGCTACGGTCTGGTCGCCACTGAAGCTTTCTTT.

CDR3 residues: CASSPRSGTQYEQFF. The CDR3 DNA reads TGTGCCAGCAGCCCCCGGAGCGGGACTCAATATGAGCAGTTCTTC. J is TRBJ2-1 and V is TRBV9; TRBD2 matches at 7 bases. CDR3 size: 15 residues. After removal of 4 bases from V and 8 bases from J, the junction contained 12 bases not matched to a gene. Germline-derived CDR1 and CDR2 are SGDLS and YYNGEE.

This clone was observed once. V usage is TRBV7-8 and J usage is TRBJ2-7; no firm D call. This CDR3 region has 14 residues. From germline, CDR1 is SGHVS and CDR2 FQNEAQ. The V and J ends lost 5 bases and 2 bases respectively, with 13 bases between them. The CDR3 nucleotides read TGTGCCAGCAGCCTTAGGCCACAACCCTACGAGCAGTACTTC. Its protein is CASSLRPQPYEQYF.

This sequence joins TRBV2 and TRBJ1-2; D gene uncertain. Germline V gene lookup returns CDR1 SNHLY and CDR2 FYNNEI. Trimming stripped 5 bases from V and 4 bases from J, with 14 bases between. This CDR3 has 14 amino acids. The CDR3 protein is CASSSFKGGYGYTF. In DNA form, the CDR3 reads TGTGCCAGCAGTTCCTTCAAAGGAGGCTATGGCTACACCTTC.

This clone was detected once. The V call is TRBV19, the J call TRBJ2-3; D is perhaps TRBD1 or TRBD2 (6 bases each). The CDR3 spans 15 residues. Germline lookup yields CDR1 LNHDA and CDR2 SQIVND (reference sequence). Trimming took off 7 bases at V and 4 bases at J, with 18 bases between the two ends. CDR3 sequence: CASTPRGAGADTQYF. The CDR3 DNA sequence: TGTGCCAGTACCCCGAGGGGGGCCGGGGCAGATACGCAGTATTTT.

This chain's CDR3 is CASSQVLTGSPLHF. Written as DNA, the CDR3 is TGTGCCAGCAGCCAAGTTTTGACCGGTTCACCCCTCCACTTT. The chain couples TRBV3-1 (or the pseudogene TRBV3-2) to TRBJ1-6, with D hard to call. CDR1 and CDR2 from the germline V gene are LGHDT and YNNKEL (reference sequence). V was pared by 1 base and J by 9 bases, with 10 bases between. CDR3 size: 14 residues.